Listed below are T cell receptor beta chains from one sample, sequenced in a study of blood T cell repertoires in COVID-19. Produced via immunoSEQ multiplex PCR; TCRdb's table is partial and in-frame only. This sample has some 100,000 clones, with roughly nine tenths found just once. The sequenced sample was peripheral blood. The receptors were gathered from a man aged 50 to 59 with acute or convalescent COVID-19. Each CDR3 is given with its conserved first and last residue. Fields, in order: J gene, V gene, CDR3 protein.

TRBJ2-5 | TRBV2 | CASSDDRIETQYF
TRBJ2-3 | TRBV27 | CASRGGREKVDTQYF
TRBJ2-7 | TRBV7-8 | CASSSRQGPSYEQYF
TRBJ1-2 | TRBV7-6 | CASSLVPGGEDGYTF
TRBJ2-3 | TRBV27 | CASSLSSSWDTQYF
TRBJ2-5 | TRBV9 | CASNTSPLTQETQYF
TRBJ1-1 | TRBV11-2 | CASSLVHGVTEAFF
TRBJ1-5 | TRBV15 | CATSRVFGAGSQPQHF
TRBJ1-2 | TRBV12-2 | CASRRGGDGDRTNYGYTF
TRBJ2-2 | TRBV5-4 | CASSPEGRFGELFF
TRBJ2-6 | TRBV7-9 | CASSLRASGANVLTF
TRBJ1-1 | TRBV6-5 | CASREGHTEAFF
TRBJ1-2 | TRBV6-5 | CASSYAVGSPRAF
TRBJ2-1 | TRBV19 | CASSIGAGDNEQFF
TRBJ2-3 | TRBV6-5 | CASSKGEGPDTQYF
TRBJ1-1 | TRBV29-1 | CSVREGSRTEAFF
TRBJ2-5 | TRBV11-1 | CASSLGLAGEETQYF
TRBJ2-1 | TRBV9 | CASSGEMVYNEQFF
TRBJ1-3 | TRBV3-1/TRBV3-2 | CASRQNAGKGSGNTIYF
TRBJ1-4 | TRBV5-6 | CASSFVDRPNEKLFF
TRBJ2-1 | TRBV6-1 | CASSEIGTSGVGEQFF
TRBJ2-1 | TRBV3-1/TRBV3-2 | CASSQEAGLASVNEQFF
TRBJ2-3 | TRBV15 | CATSRDRTETDTQYF
TRBJ1-1 | TRBV4-1 | CASSHPGTGLMNTEAFF
TRBJ2-2 | TRBV10-1 | CASSLDRGGTGELFF
TRBJ2-1 | TRBV27 | CASTQTGQRNEQFF
TRBJ2-3 | TRBV7-9 | CASSTTSGRGAADTQYF
TRBJ2-1 | TRBV19 | CASSLDRAIYNEQFF
TRBJ1-2 | TRBV7-2 | CASSSGPQGNYGYTF
TRBJ1-1 | TRBV10-3 | CAIKRGNTEAFF
TRBJ1-1 | TRBV7-9 | CASSPGQGMNTEAFF
TRBJ2-7 | TRBV9 | CASSPRGGEQYF
TRBJ2-7 | TRBV4-1 | CASSQGASGGFYEQYF
TRBJ2-2 | TRBV5-1 | CASSLGRTGITGELFF
TRBJ2-7 | TRBV7-9 | CASSPYSYEQYF
TRBJ1-6 | TRBV28 | CASSFTPQGGYSPLHF
TRBJ2-1 | TRBV7-2 | CASSERQGRNEQFF
TRBJ2-5 | TRBV19 | CASSLRVGQAGTVTQYF
TRBJ1-5 | TRBV9 | CASSATGARSNQPQHF
TRBJ2-4 | TRBV30 | CAWTLGREGAKNIQYF
TRBJ1-1 | TRBV6-4 | CASSASQGATEAFF
TRBJ2-2 | TRBV6-2/TRBV6-3 | CASSYTSGNTGELFF
TRBJ1-4 | TRBV15 | CATSREPATNEKLFF
TRBJ2-2 | TRBV15 | CATSREGTGGIAGELFF
TRBJ2-1 | TRBV5-1 | CASSDHREILSYNEQFF
TRBJ2-7 | TRBV6-6 | CASSPPTSPYEQYF
TRBJ1-4 | TRBV9 | CASSVGPEATNEKLFF
TRBJ2-2 | TRBV29-1 | CSAGTSVGGELFF
TRBJ2-7 | TRBV5-5 | CASSLQGGYEQYF
TRBJ2-7 | TRBV12-3/TRBV12-4 | CASRRQKTYEQYF
TRBJ1-5 | TRBV7-2 | CASSLRADQPQHF
TRBJ1-2 | TRBV7-6 | CASSPSLLWGYTF
TRBJ2-5 | TRBV30 | CAWSAGRGETQYF